These 19 T cell receptor beta chains were sequenced from one sample in a study of T cell clones after liver transplantation (dated by TCRdb to the late 2010s). The library was built by means of the immunoSEQ multiplex PCR assay. TCRdb re-hosts the immuneACCESS table, in-frame sequences only. Its copies lack some clones; in the studies checked, an unresolved V gene accounts for under half of them, and the cause for the rest is not known. The sample data list tens of thousands of clones, and roughly 80% of these were observed just once. Approximately 0.77% of the sample is taken by the ten largest. The input for sequencing was CD4+ T cells from blood, taken 12 months after liver transplant. Receptors were obtained from a human patient who received a liver transplant. Following transplantation, T cells from the graft donor may be among those present.

For the CDR3, the DNA is TGTGCCAGCAGCCACAGGGGACAGGATAATGAAAAACTGTTTTTT. This codes for CASSHRGQDNEKLFF. The chain carries TRBV5-6 and TRBJ1-4; 8 bases are shared with TRBD1. The CDR3 covers 15 residues. Germline loops: CDR1 SGHDT, CDR2 YYEEEE. Trimming removed 4 bases from V and 4 bases from J; junction bases left unmatched: 6.

This sequence joins TRBV2 and TRBJ2-1, with D perhaps matching TRBD2 (5 bases). V was clipped by 6 bases and J by 7 bases, with 19 bases between them. This CDR3 region has 15 residues. CDR1 is SNHLY, CDR2 FYNNEI, per germline. CDR3 nucleotide sequence: TGTGCCAGCAGCCTGGGAGCCGACTATTTGAATGAGCAGTTCTTC. Its protein is CASSLGADYLNEQFF.

The chain recombines TRBV7-3 with TRBJ2-5; 10 positions agree with TRBD1. With V trimmed by 5 bases and J by 4 bases, 1 base remained unmatched. The CDR3 has 13 residues. Germline CDR1 is SGHTA and CDR2 is FQGTGA. The CDR3 region is CASSRDRGETQYF. The CDR3, as DNA: TGTGCCAGCAGCCGGGACAGGGGAGAGACCCAGTACTTC.

The rearrangement joins TRBV9 to TRBJ1-2; D remains unclear. The CDR3 is 15 residues long. Germline V gene sequence: CDR1 SGDLS, CDR2 YYNGEE. V lost 0 bases and J lost 0, with 9 bases in between. The CDR3 nucleotides read TGTGCCAGCAGCGTAGGAAGACTTACTAACTATGGCTACACCTTC. Translating it yields CASSVGRLTNYGYTF.

This clone was counted only a few times. V gene TRBV5-1 combines with J gene TRBJ2-5, with D perhaps being TRBD1 or TRBD2 (5 bases each). The germline gives CDR1 SGHRS, CDR2 YFSETQ. The CDR3 covers 14 residues. With 4 bases removed from V and 0 bases from J, the gap between germline ends came to 10 bases. CDR3 nucleotides: TGCGCCAGCAGCGGGGGTACTAACCAAGAGACCCAGTACTTC. Protein: CASSGGTNQETQYF.

Only one count was recorded for this clone. V is TRBV9 and J is TRBJ2-5; D is perhaps TRBD2 (5 bases). Germline V gene data show CDR1 as SGDLS and CDR2 as YYNGEE. There are 14 residues in the CDR3. V gave up 5 bases and J gave up 4 bases, with 15 bases separating them. The CDR3 spells CASSPGGRIETQYF. The CDR3 nucleotides are TGTGCCAGCAGTCCTGGAGGCAGAATAGAGACCCAGTACTTC.

This clone was seen more than once but under ten times. The chain is built from TRBV28 and TRBJ2-6, with 7 bases matching TRBD2. Germline CDR1 and CDR2: MDHEN and SYDVKM. The CDR3 has 18 amino acids. The V gene end was trimmed by 7 bases and the J gene end by 0 bases; junction bases not matched to a gene: 12. CDR3 amino acids: CASKWGGFSSSGANVLTF. For the CDR3, the DNA is TGTGCCAGCAAGTGGGGGGGATTCTCGTCCTCTGGGGCCAACGTCCTGACTTTC.

The rearrangement uses TRBV5-4 and TRBJ2-1; the D is unclear. The germline gives CDR1 SGHNT, CDR2 YYREEE (reference sequence). Trimming shortened V by 0 bases and J by 3 bases, and 10 bases separated the two germline ends. The CDR3 consists of 15 residues. The CDR3 DNA reads as TGTGCCAGCAGCTTGGAGCGTGGCAACTACAATGAGCAGTTCTTC. Protein: CASSLERGNYNEQFF.

This sequence joins TRBV18 and TRBJ1-1; D not certain. Trimming left V 1 base short and J 8 bases short, with 8 bases between. Germline values: CDR1 KGHSH, CDR2 LQKENI. CDR3 size: 12 residues. CDR3 in DNA: TGTGCCAGCTCACCACGGGAATCCGAAGCTTTCTTT. It is translated as CASSPRESEAFF. The variable domain in full, with the rest retrieved from reference TRBV18 and TRBJ1-1, is NAGVMQNPRHLVRRRGQEARLRCSPMKGHSHVYWYRQLPEEGLKFMVYLQKENIIDESGMPKERFSAEFPKEGPSILRIQQVVRGDSAAYFCASSPRESEAFFGQGTRLTVV.

This clone showed up just a few times. The chain is built from TRBV6-6 and TRBJ1-2, with D possibly being TRBD1 (6 bases). The CDR3 runs 12 residues. CDR1 is MNHNY, CDR2 SVGAGI, per germline (reference sequence). V shed 7 bases and J shed 4 bases, with 10 bases lying between them. The CDR3 DNA follows: TGTGCCAGCAAGGGGGGTGGCTATGGCTACACCTTC. Its protein is CASKGGGYGYTF.

The CDR3 spells CASSDTGDTEAFF. CDR3 sequence (DNA): TGTGCCAGCAGCGATACAGGGGACACTGAAGCTTTCTTT. The chain employs TRBV5-4 and TRBJ1-1, with TRBD1 matching over 7 bases. CDR3 length: 13 amino acids. The junction had 3 bases not matched to a gene; V was cut back by 4 bases and J by 3 bases. The germline V gene encodes CDR1 SGHNT and CDR2 YYREEE (reference sequence).

The J gene is TRBJ2-5, the V gene TRBV5-1, with 8 bases lining up with TRBD1. Germline assignment: CDR1 SGHRS and CDR2 YFSETQ. V was pared by 0 bases and J by 4 bases, with 8 bases of the junction left unmatched. CDR3 length: 16 amino acids. The CDR3 DNA reads TGCGCCAGCAGCTTGGCTCTGACAGGGGCGCCAGAGACCCAGTACTTC. Translated: CASSLALTGAPETQYF.

This sequence joins TRBV30 and TRBJ1-2; 7 bases are shared with TRBD1. The CDR3 has 14 residues. V trimming: 2 bases; J trimming: 12 bases; junction bases outside the gene matches: 15. Looked up from germline, CDR1 is GTSNPN and CDR2 is SVGIG (reference sequence). The chain's CDR3 is CAWSPTLTGPGNTF. The CDR3 DNA sequence: TGTGCCTGGAGTCCAACCCTGACAGGGCCCGGGAACACCTTC.

The rearrangement uses TRBV28 and TRBJ1-1; 8 bases line up with TRBD1. Germline V CDR1 and CDR2: MDHEN, SYDVKM. V shed 6 bases, J shed 6 bases, and the junction held 15 bases outside the gene matches. CDR3 length: 16 amino acids. The CDR3 nucleotides read TGTGCCAGCAGCACATCCGGACAGGGCAGGTTGCCTGAAGCTTTCTTT. Encoded protein: CASSTSGQGRLPEAFF. Looking up the rest from reference TRBV28 and TRBJ1-1 gives the full variable domain: DVKVTQSSRYLVKRTGEKVFLECVQDMDHENMFWYRQDPGLGLRLIYFSYDVKMKEKGDIPEGYSVSREKKERFSLILESASTNQTSMYLCASSTSGQGRLPEAFFGQGTRLTVV.

The chain links TRBV13 to TRBJ2-3, with TRBD2 identical over 11 bases. The CDR3 runs to 15 residues. Germline V gene data show CDR1 as PRHDT and CDR2 as FYEKMQ (reference sequence). With 5 bases clipped from V and 5 bases from J, the junction kept 6 bases outside the gene matches. The CDR3 DNA is TGTGCCAGCAGCAGAACTAGCGGGAGAGGAGATACGCAGTATTTT. Its translation: CASSRTSGRGDTQYF.

This clone has just a few counts. J is TRBJ2-7 and V is TRBV6-5; maybe TRBD1 (5 bases). The CDR3 has 15 residues. V lost 4 bases and J lost 5, with 18 bases in between. Germline-derived CDR1 and CDR2 are MNHEY and SVGAGI. Here the CDR3 DNA reads TGTGCCAGCAGTTTCCCCCAGGGTCCCCCGGACGAGCAGTACTTC. Protein: CASSFPQGPPDEQYF.

Remarks on this clone: At one end, the junction sequence differs from germline, possibly due to a read error. The chain couples TRBV7-7 to TRBJ2-1; no reliable D call. Germline values: CDR1 SSHAT, CDR2 FNYEAQ (reference sequence). This CDR3 comprises 15 residues. The CDR3 loop reads CASSSDPSSYNEQFF. The CDR3 bases are TGTGCTAGCAGCTCGGACCCGAGCTCCTACAATGAGCAGTTCTTC.

This sequence joins TRBV7-2 and TRBJ2-3; D may be TRBD1 (6 bases). V gave up 5 bases and J gave up 2 bases, with 11 bases separating them. CDR1 is SGHTA, CDR2 FQGNSA, per germline. CDR3 length: 14 amino acids. CDR3 DNA sequence: TGTGCCAGCAGCCAGGGGTTCTCCACAGATACGCAGTATTTT. Its translation is CASSQGFSTDTQYF.

This clone was picked up one time. At one of its ends the junction is not consistent with the germline gene, which may arise from a read error. The CDR3 region is CASSQDRNQPQHF. CDR3 bases: TGTGCTAGCAGTCAAGACAGGAATCAGCCCCAGCATTTT. The chain is built from TRBV7-7 and TRBJ1-5; tentatively, D is TRBD1 (6 bases). Germline-derived CDR1 and CDR2 are SSHAT and FNYEAQ (reference sequence). This CDR3 is built from 13 residues.